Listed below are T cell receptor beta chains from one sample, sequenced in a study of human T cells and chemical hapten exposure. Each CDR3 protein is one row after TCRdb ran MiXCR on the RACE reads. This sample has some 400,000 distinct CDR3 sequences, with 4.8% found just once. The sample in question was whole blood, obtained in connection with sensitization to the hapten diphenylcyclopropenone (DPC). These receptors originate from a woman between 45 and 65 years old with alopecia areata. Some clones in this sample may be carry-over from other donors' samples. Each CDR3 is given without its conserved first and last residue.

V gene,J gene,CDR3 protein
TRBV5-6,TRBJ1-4,ASSFGVGDEKLF
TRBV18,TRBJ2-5,ASSPSQNRETQY
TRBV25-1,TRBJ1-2,AIGDGVGYGYT
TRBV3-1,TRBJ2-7,ASSRDGQGSREQY
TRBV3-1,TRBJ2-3,ASSPTSGGASSTDTQY
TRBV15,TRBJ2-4,ATSRNRDSENIQY
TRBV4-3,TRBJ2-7,ASSQEGDRGYEQY
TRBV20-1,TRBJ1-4,SATIPQGRNEKLF
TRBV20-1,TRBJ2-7,SARDRAGSEHYEQY
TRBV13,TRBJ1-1,ASHDRDTEAF
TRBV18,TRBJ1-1,ASSGTGRTEAF
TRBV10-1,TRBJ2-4,ASSEPRRIQY
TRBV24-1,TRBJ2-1,ATSDPPGTGTYNEQF
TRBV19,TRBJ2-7,ATRTGGTYEQY
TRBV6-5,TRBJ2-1,ASSPAGLSSYNEQF
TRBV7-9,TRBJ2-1,ASSPPIDRDSYNEQF
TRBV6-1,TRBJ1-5,ASSDRSREPQH